The following is a TCR beta chain sequence with its context. Relative to the germline gene, one junction end is altered; a read error may explain this. Using immunoSEQ multiplex PCR, the repertoire was profiled, and TCRdb retains in-frame clones only, with some absent. The table lists 25,000 to 30,000 clones, 93% of them singletons. The CDR3 is 14 residues long. Germline loops: CDR1 SSHAT, CDR2 FNYEAQ (reference sequence). This record comes from a study of chemoradiotherapy in HPV16-positive cancers. This chain joins TRBV7-7 and TRBJ2-5, with a tentative D call TRBD1 (5 bases). This specimen consisted of blood, obtained from a patient who underwent chemoradiotherapy. This TCR was recovered from a human donor with HPV-associated anogenital cancer. This chain's CDR3 is CASSFSNRGETQYF. CDR3 sequence (DNA): TGTGCTAGCAGCTTCTCAAATAGGGGCGAGACCCAGTACTTC.